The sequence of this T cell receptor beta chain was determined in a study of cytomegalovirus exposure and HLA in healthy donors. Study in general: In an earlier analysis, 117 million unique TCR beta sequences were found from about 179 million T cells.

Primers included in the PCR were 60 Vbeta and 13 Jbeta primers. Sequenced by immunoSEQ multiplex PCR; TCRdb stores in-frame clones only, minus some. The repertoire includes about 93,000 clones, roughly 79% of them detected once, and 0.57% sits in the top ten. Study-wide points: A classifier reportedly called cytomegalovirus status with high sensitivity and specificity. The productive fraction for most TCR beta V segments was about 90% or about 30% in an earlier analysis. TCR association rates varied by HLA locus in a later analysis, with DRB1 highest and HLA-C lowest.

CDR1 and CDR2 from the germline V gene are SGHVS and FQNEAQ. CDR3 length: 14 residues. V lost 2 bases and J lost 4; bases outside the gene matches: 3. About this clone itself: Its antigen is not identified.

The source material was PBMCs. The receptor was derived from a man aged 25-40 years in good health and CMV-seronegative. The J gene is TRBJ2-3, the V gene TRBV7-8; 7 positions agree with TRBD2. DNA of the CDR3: TGTGCCAGCAGCTTAAACCTAGCGGCAGATACGCAGTATTTT. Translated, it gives CASSLNLAADTQYF.